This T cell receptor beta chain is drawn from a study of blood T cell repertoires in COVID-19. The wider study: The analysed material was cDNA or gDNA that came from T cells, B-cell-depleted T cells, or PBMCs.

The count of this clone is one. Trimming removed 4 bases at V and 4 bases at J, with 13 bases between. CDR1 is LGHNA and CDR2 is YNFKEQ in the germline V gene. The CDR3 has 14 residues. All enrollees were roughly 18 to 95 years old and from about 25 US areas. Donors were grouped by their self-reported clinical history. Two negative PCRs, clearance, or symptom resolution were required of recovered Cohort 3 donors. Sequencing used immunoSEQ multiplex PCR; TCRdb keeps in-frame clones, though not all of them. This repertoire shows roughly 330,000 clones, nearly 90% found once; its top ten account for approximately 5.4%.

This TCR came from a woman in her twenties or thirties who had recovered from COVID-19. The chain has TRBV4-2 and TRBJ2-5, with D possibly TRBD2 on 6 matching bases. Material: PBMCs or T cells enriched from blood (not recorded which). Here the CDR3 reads CASSPGQGGETQYF. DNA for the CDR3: TGTGCCAGCAGCCCAGGCCAGGGAGGAGAGACCCAGTACTTC.